These 27 T cell receptor beta chains came from one sample sequenced in a study of T cells in Graves' hyperthyroidism and ophthalmopathy. From RNA transcripts, TCR beta CDR3 regions were amplified. HTBI primers were used for first-round RT-PCR of the TCR CDR3. TCRdb ran MiXCR on the multiplex PCR reads and lists one entry per CDR3 protein. The data hold under 450,000 distinct CDR3 sequences, with about 15% observed a single time. The specimen sequenced was blood. The source of these receptors is a woman aged 18-30 years with Graves' hyperthyroidism.

The J gene is TRBJ2-2, the V gene TRBV7-9, with 14 nucleotides matching TRBD2. The CDR3 runs to 17 residues. Germline V gene data show CDR1 as SEHNR and CDR2 as FQNEAQ (reference sequence). Trimming cost V 5 bases and J 4 bases; bases outside gene matches: 6. DNA of the CDR3: TGTGCCAGCAGCACGGGGACTAGCGGGAGAGGCACCGGGGAGCTGTTTTTT. This encodes CASSTGTSGRGTGELFF.

Remarks on this clonotype: It may be a read error: a sequence one base away is much more abundant. The gene calls are TRBV7-2 and TRBJ2-7, with no clear D. This CDR3 has 14 residues. Germline CDR1 is SGHTA and CDR2 is FQGNSA. Trimming took 4 bases from V and 1 from J, leaving 11 bases between them. DNA of the CDR3: TGTGCCAGCAGCTGGCGCGATCCTTCCTACGAGCAGTACTTC. As protein: CASSWRDPSYEQYF.

About this clonotype itself: This may be a read error, as it is one base from a much larger clone. V gene TRBV27 combines with J gene TRBJ1-5, with D possibly being TRBD1 (6 bases). V lost 2 bases to trimming and J lost 0 bases, with 8 bases between them. Germline V gives CDR1 MNHEY, CDR2 SMNVEV (reference sequence). This CDR3 has 15 amino acids. The CDR3 sequence: CASSLEGDSNQPQHF. The CDR3 DNA sequence: TGTGCCAGCAGTTTAGAGGGGGATAGCAATCAGCCCCAGCATTTT.

This clonotype was observed many times. As DNA, the CDR3 is TGTGCCAGCAGTGAAACCGACAGGGGAGGTGAAAAACTGTTTTTT. Translated, it gives CASSETDRGGEKLFF. The chain is built from TRBV25-1 and TRBJ1-4, with 8 bases identical to TRBD1. Trimming removed 2 bases from V and 7 bases from J; junction bases left unmatched: 6. CDR3 length equals 15 residues. In germline, CDR1 is MGHDK, CDR2 SYGVNS.

Many counts were recorded for this clonotype. For the CDR3, the DNA is TGTGCCAGCAGTCCTTGGGACAGTAGAAAGACCCAGTACTTC. This sequence encodes CASSPWDSRKTQYF. V usage is TRBV12-3 or TRBV12-4 and J usage is TRBJ2-5; 7 nucleotides agree with TRBD1. The trim removed 5 bases at V and 6 bases at J, leaving 9 bases unmatched. The CDR3 has 14 amino acids.

The V call is TRBV11-2, the J call TRBJ2-7; TRBD2 matches 13 bases. The CDR3 has 14 amino acids. The V segment lost 6 bases and the J segment 3 bases; nucleotides outside the gene matches: 2. Per the germline V gene, CDR1 is SGHAT and CDR2 is FQNNGV. In DNA form, the CDR3 reads TGTGCCAGCAGGCGACTAGCGGGAGGCTACGAGCAGTACTTC. Translation gives CASRRLAGGYEQYF.

This clonotype was counted many times. The chain links TRBV12-3 or TRBV12-4 to TRBJ1-1; D is unresolved. The V end was cut by 5 bases, the J end by 5 bases, with 6 bases between. The length of the CDR3 is 11 residues. CDR3 nucleotide sequence: TGTGCCAGCAGTACCGAAACTGAAGCTTTCTTT. This codes for CASSTETEAFF.

This clonotype was seen at least ten times. The V and J genes are TRBV12-3 or TRBV12-4 and TRBJ2-1; 13 bases are a match to TRBD2. The CDR3 spans 17 residues. The junction had 4 bases not matched to a gene; V was cut back by 5 bases and J by 0 bases. In DNA form, the CDR3 reads TGTGCCAGCAGTAGACTAGCGGGGGGCCTCTCCTACAATGAGCAGTTCTTC. This codes for CASSRLAGGLSYNEQFF.

This clonotype was counted at least ten times. The rearrangement links TRBV6-1 to TRBJ1-2; TRBD1 matches 7 bases. CDR1 and CDR2 from the germline V gene are MNHNS and SASEGT. The CDR3 spans 13 residues. Trimming took 6 bases from V and 5 from J; bases not matched to a gene: 6. The chain's CDR3 is CASRKEGAYGYTF. The CDR3 DNA reads as TGTGCCAGCAGAAAAGAGGGGGCGTATGGCTACACCTTC.

This clonotype was counted at least ten times. CDR3 protein: CASSLNSNYGYTF. The DNA for the CDR3 is TGTGCCAGCAGCTTGAACAGCAACTATGGCTACACCTTC. The chain carries TRBV7-9 and TRBJ1-2; D unclear. The CDR3 extends over 13 amino acids. CDR1 SEHNR and CDR2 FQNEAQ come from the germline V gene (reference sequence). The V gene lost 3 bases and the J gene lost 2 bases, with 7 bases spanning the gap.

This clonotype was recorded at least ten times. The chain uses TRBV20-1 and TRBJ2-7; 10 bases align to TRBD1. The ends lost 6 bases at V and 3 bases at J; junction bases unmatched: 5. Germline-derived CDR1 and CDR2 are DFQATT and SNEGSKA (reference sequence). The CDR3 is 13 residues long. The CDR3 loop reads CSASRDRGYEQYF. CDR3 in DNA: TGCAGTGCGAGTAGGGACAGGGGCTACGAGCAGTACTTC.

This clonotype was detected a few times. This sequence joins TRBV10-2 and TRBJ2-1; the match to TRBD2 covers 9 bases. The CDR3 is 13 residues long. The germline V gene encodes CDR1 WSHSY and CDR2 SAAADI. V was clipped by 6 bases and J by 8 bases; unmatched bases: 5. CDR3 in amino acids: CASRAGGNDEQFF. For the CDR3, the DNA is TGCGCCAGCAGGGCGGGAGGGAATGATGAGCAGTTCTTC.

This chain uses TRBV10-2 with TRBJ1-1; TRBD1 matches 7 bases. V dropped 7 bases and J dropped 0; count of bases not matched to a gene: 5. The length of the CDR3 is 14 residues. Germline CDR1 WSHSY, CDR2 SAAADI. The DNA for the CDR3 is TGCGCCAGCATTTCGACAGGGATGAACACTGAAGCTTTCTTT. Translation gives CASISTGMNTEAFF.

This clonotype was seen at least ten times. The J gene is TRBJ1-1, the V gene TRBV20-1, with TRBD1 matching over 10 bases. The germline V gene encodes CDR1 DFQATT and CDR2 SNEGSKA (reference sequence). V shed 5 bases and J 5 bases; nucleotides not matched to a gene: 5. This CDR3 has 13 amino acids. CDR3 sequence reads: CSARDRGLTEAFF. CDR3 DNA: TGCAGTGCTCGTGACAGGGGGCTTACTGAAGCTTTCTTT.

This clonotype appeared many times. This chain connects TRBV20-1 to TRBJ2-7; 13 bases match TRBD2. Trimming at V came to 2 bases and at J to 0 bases, leaving 13 bases not matched to a gene. The CDR3 is 19 residues long. Germline lookup yields CDR1 DFQATT and CDR2 SNEGSKA (reference sequence). CDR3: CSARFIMGTSGNRSYEQYF. The CDR3 nucleotides read TGCAGTGCTAGATTTATCATGGGGACTAGCGGGAATCGCTCCTACGAGCAGTACTTC.

The V call is TRBV29-1, the J call TRBJ1-2, with D perhaps matching TRBD1 (5 bases). Trimming removed 7 bases at V and 4 bases at J, with 13 bases between. Germline V gives CDR1 SQVTM, CDR2 ANQGSEA. This CDR3 spans 12 amino acids. The CDR3 DNA reads TGCAGCGCCCTCCGGGGCTCCTATGGCTACACCTTC. It specifies CSALRGSYGYTF.

This clonotype was seen more than once but under ten times. The chain has TRBV10-1 and TRBJ2-7; D unresolved. The CDR3 is made up of 15 amino acids. CDR1 and CDR2 from the germline V gene are WNHNN and SYGVQD (reference sequence). Trimming removed 0 bases at V and 0 bases at J, with 9 bases between. CDR3: CASSESSAVSYEQYF. CDR3 DNA: TGCGCCAGCAGTGAGTCAAGTGCTGTCTCCTACGAGCAGTACTTC.

This clonotype was counted ten times or more. The J gene is TRBJ1-5, the V gene TRBV10-3, with 8 bases lining up with TRBD1. Trimming at V came to 2 bases and at J to 6 bases, leaving 6 bases not matched to a gene. From germline, CDR1 is ENHRY and CDR2 SYGVKD. The CDR3 extends over 15 amino acids. The DNA of the CDR3 is TGTGCCATCAGTGAGAATACAGGGGGGTTTCAGCCCCAGCATTTT. Its protein is CAISENTGGFQPQHF.

The V call is TRBV2, the J call TRBJ2-3; TRBD2 matches 9 bases. With V trimmed by 2 bases and J by 1 base, 7 bases remained unmatched. The V gene's germline CDR1 is SNHLY and CDR2 FYNNEI. This CDR3 contains 17 residues. Here the CDR3 reads CASSEWMRGGGTDTQYF. CDR3 bases: TGTGCCAGCAGTGAATGGATGCGGGGGGGGGGCACAGATACGCAGTATTTT.

At least ten counts were recorded for this clonotype. The chain employs TRBV30 and TRBJ2-7; D is uncertain. The CDR3 is made up of 11 amino acids. Germline CDR1 reads GTSNPN; CDR2 reads SVGIG (reference sequence). Trimming stripped 0 bases from V and 5 bases from J, with 5 bases between. The CDR3 loop is CAWSVVNEQYF. CDR3 sequence (DNA): TGTGCCTGGAGTGTAGTGAACGAGCAGTACTTC.

This clonotype appeared many times. The chain recombines TRBV28 with TRBJ2-5; D is uncertain. This CDR3 is 13 amino acids long. The germline V gene has CDR1 MDHEN and CDR2 SYDVKM. V gave up 4 bases and J gave up 1 base, with 7 bases separating them. CDR3 in amino acids: CASSSLVQETQYF. CDR3 in DNA: TGTGCCAGCAGTTCATTAGTCCAAGAGACCCAGTACTTC.

This clonotype was observed a few times. The chain employs TRBV3-1 and TRBJ1-5; no clear D gene. Between the trimmed V and J ends, which lost 0 bases and 2 bases, there was a span of 14 bases. The CDR3 spans 17 residues. The germline V gene has CDR1 LGHDT and CDR2 YNNKEL (reference sequence). CDR3 nucleotide sequence: TGTGCCAGCAGCCAAGATGGGCAGGTGGGAGGCAATCAGCCCCAGCATTTT. Translation gives CASSQDGQVGGNQPQHF.

This clonotype was observed many times. The CDR3 DNA reads as TGCGCCAGCAGCTTGCAATTCCTTCAATCAGGGACCGATAGCAATCAGCCCCAGCATTTT. It encodes CASSLQFLQSGTDSNQPQHF. V gene TRBV5-1 combines with J gene TRBJ1-5; tentative D call: TRBD1 (5 bases). Trimming removed 1 base from V and 0 bases from J, with 23 bases in between. Per the germline V gene, CDR1 is SGHRS and CDR2 is YFSETQ. This CDR3 has 20 amino acids.

This clonotype was observed at least ten times. V and J are TRBV2 and TRBJ2-6, with 7 positions matching TRBD1. CDR1 and CDR2 from the germline V gene are SNHLY and FYNNEI. The CDR3 is 17 residues long. V shed 6 bases and J 2 bases; nucleotides not matched to a gene: 10. The chain's CDR3 is CASRRPGQYTGANVLTF. CDR3 DNA sequence: TGTGCCAGCAGGAGACCGGGACAGTACACTGGGGCCAACGTCCTGACTTTC.

This clonotype was seen at least ten times. The rearrangement joins TRBV27 to TRBJ1-5; D possibly corresponds to TRBD1 (5 bases). V shed 5 bases and J shed 6 bases, with 14 bases lying between them. This CDR3 has 14 amino acids. Germline V gene sequence: CDR1 MNHEY, CDR2 SMNVEV (reference sequence). The CDR3 here is CASSPRRGGQPQHF. Here the CDR3 DNA reads TGTGCCAGCAGTCCTAGGAGGGGTGGTCAGCCCCAGCATTTT.

This clonotype was observed many times. The V call is TRBV4-1, the J call TRBJ2-7; D possibly corresponds to TRBD2 (6 bases). Germline V gives CDR1 MGHRA, CDR2 YSYEKL. The CDR3 has 15 residues. V was shortened by 4 bases and J by 2 bases, with 15 bases between the two germline ends. The CDR3 loop is CASSPGEAATYEQYF. In nucleotides, the CDR3 is TGCGCCAGCAGCCCCGGGGAGGCTGCTACCTACGAGCAGTACTTC.

Many counts were recorded for this clonotype. This chain uses TRBV19 with TRBJ1-1; TRBD1 might be the D (6 bases). Germline V gives CDR1 LNHDA, CDR2 SQIVND (reference sequence). Trimming took off 3 bases at V and 1 base at J, with 12 bases between the two ends. CDR3 size: 15 residues. The CDR3 DNA follows: TGTGCCAGTAGTATCCCAGGACAGAGGAACACTGAAGCTTTCTTT. Encoded protein: CASSIPGQRNTEAFF.